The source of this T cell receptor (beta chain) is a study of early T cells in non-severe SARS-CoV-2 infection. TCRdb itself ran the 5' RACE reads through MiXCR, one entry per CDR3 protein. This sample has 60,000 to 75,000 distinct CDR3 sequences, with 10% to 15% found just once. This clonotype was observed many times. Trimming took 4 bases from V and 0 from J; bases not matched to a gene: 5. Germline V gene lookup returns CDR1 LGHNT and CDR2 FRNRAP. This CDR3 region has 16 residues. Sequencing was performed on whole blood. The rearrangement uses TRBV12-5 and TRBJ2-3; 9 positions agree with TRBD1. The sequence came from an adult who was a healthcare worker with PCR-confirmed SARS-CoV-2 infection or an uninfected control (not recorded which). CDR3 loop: CASGSPTGGSTDTQYF. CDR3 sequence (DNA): TGTGCTAGTGGTTCCCCGACAGGGGGGAGCACAGATACGCAGTATTTT.